This TCR beta chain emerged from a study of cytotoxic CD8 clonotypes in ibrutinib-treated CLL. Study-level background: Response samples were drawn at a median of about 13 months of treatment, range 6 to 36. Findings and caveats of the study: Samples were collected at differing times from sustained-remission and progressing patients. The clonality went up when patients responded to ibrutinib and dropped back toward baseline at progression.

In the case of this clone: Antigen: not known.

The repertoire was sequenced with immunoSEQ multiplex PCR; TCRdb's copy has only in-frame clones and lacks some. The repertoire holds approximately 150,000 clones, with about 88% as singletons. The V gene's germline CDR1 is SGHAT and CDR2 FQNNGV. This CDR3 is 15 amino acids long. The V and J ends lost 1 base and 4 bases, in that order; junction bases with no gene match: 5. The clonotype was recovered from a human donor with chronic lymphocytic leukemia. The V call is TRBV11-2, the J call TRBJ2-7; TRBD1 aligns across 9 bases. Sample: PBMCs, taken at disease progression, from a patient treated with ibrutinib. CDR3 nucleotides: TGTGCCAGCAGCTTAGCGGGACAGGGATATTACGAGCAGTACTTC. Translating gives CASSLAGQGYYEQYF.